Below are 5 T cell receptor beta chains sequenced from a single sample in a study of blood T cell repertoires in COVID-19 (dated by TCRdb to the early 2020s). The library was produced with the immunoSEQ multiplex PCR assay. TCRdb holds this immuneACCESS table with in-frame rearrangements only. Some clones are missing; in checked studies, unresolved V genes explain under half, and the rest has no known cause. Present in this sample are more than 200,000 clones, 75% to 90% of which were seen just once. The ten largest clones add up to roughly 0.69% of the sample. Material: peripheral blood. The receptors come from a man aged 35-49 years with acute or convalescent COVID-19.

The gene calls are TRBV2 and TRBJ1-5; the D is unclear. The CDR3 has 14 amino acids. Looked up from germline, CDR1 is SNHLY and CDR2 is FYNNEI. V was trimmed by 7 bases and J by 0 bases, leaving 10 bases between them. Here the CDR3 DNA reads TGTGCCAGCATGCTAGATTATAGCAATCAGCCCCAGCATTTT. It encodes CASMLDYSNQPQHF.

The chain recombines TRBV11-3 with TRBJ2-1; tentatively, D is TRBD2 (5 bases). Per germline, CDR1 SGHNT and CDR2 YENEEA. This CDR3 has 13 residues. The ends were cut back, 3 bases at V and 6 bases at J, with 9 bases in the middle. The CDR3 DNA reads TGTGCCAGCAGCTTGGACTTCCCCAATGAGCAGTTCTTC. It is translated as CASSLDFPNEQFF.

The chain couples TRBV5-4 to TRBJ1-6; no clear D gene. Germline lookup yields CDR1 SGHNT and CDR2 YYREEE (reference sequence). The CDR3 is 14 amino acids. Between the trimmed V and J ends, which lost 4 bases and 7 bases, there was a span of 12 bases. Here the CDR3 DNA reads TGTGCCAGCAGCATCGACGGACTGAATTCACCCCTCCACTTT. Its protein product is CASSIDGLNSPLHF.

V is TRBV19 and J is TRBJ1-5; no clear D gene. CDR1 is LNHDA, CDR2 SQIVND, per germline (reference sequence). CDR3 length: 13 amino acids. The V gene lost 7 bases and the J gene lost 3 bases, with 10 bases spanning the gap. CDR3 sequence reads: CASKRQVNQPQHF. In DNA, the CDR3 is TGTGCCAGTAAAAGGCAGGTCAATCAGCCCCAGCATTTT.

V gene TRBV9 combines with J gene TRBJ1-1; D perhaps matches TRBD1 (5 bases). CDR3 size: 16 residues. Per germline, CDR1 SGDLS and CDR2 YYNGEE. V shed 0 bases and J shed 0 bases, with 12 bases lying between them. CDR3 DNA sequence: TGTGCCAGCAGCGTAGGGGAGGGGATCATGAACACTGAAGCTTTCTTT. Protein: CASSVGEGIMNTEAFF. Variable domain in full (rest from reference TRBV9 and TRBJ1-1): DSGVTQTPKHLITATGQRVTLRCSPRSGDLSVYWYQQSLDQGLQFLIQYYNGEERAKGNILERFSAQQFPDLHSELNLSSLELGDSALYFCASSVGEGIMNTEAFFGQGTRLTVV.